The TCR beta chain described here comes from a study of blood T cell repertoires in COVID-19. Study information: Whether acute or convalescent, the COVID-19 samples came from the United States, Italy and Spain. T cells, B-cell-depleted T cells, or PBMCs supplied cDNA or gDNA.

Authors' analysis steps: Nucleated cell number was recorded as an estimate derived from reference gene primer amplification. This table comes from immunoSEQ multiplex PCR, and its TCRdb copy is limited to in-frame clones, with some not included. Clonal size and the V and J genes are those of that table, whereas D and trimming came from the DNA. The top ten clones hold roughly 6% of a sample with 300,000 to 400,000 clones, 85% to 90% of them seen once. CDR3 size: 18 residues. Germline CDR1 SGHAT, CDR2 FQNNGV. V lost 8 bases to trimming and J lost 0 bases; unmatched junction nucleotides: 15. The Seattle patients, enrolled during active infection, were followed longitudinally.

The sequence came from a woman in her forties or fifties with COVID-19, enrolled during active disease. The chain is built from TRBV11-2 and TRBJ1-3, with 8 nucleotides matching TRBD1. Source material: peripheral blood. CDR3 amino acids: CASREGRGRGSSGNTIYF. The CDR3 DNA sequence: TGTGCCAGCCGAGAGGGCAGGGGGCGCGGGAGCTCTGGAAACACCATATATTTT.